These T cell receptor beta chains were read from a single sample in a study of blood T cell repertoires in COVID-19. TCRdb keeps only in-frame clones here, not all; method: immunoSEQ multiplex PCR. The sample contains a few hundred thousand clones, around 89% of which appear only once. What was sequenced was PBMCs or T cells enriched from blood (not recorded which). The origin of the receptors is a woman aged 25-40 years who had recovered from COVID-19. Each CDR3 is given with its conserved first and last residue. D genes are given only for firm matches. Clone size appears in some rows only: once, few, many, or a class for an expanded clone.

j_call | v_call | clone_size | d_call | cdr3_aa | cdr3_nt
TRBJ2-7 | TRBV1 | NA | NA | CTSSQDDADFPSSYEQYF | TGCACCAGCAGCCAAGATGATGCGGACTTCCCGAGCTCCTACGAGCAGTACTTC
TRBJ1-1 | TRBV9 | once | NA | CASRGQDTEAFF | TGTGCCAGCAGGGGGCAGGACACTGAAGCTTTCTTT
TRBJ2-7 | TRBV5-1 | NA | NA | CASSLGGHEQYF | TGCGCCAGCAGCTTGGGGGGGCACGAGCAGTACTTC
TRBJ1-4 | TRBV27 | NA | NA | CASSSPGAGEKLFF | TGTGCCAGCAGTTCCCCAGGGGCTGGTGAAAAACTGTTTTTT
TRBJ1-2 | TRBV5-1 | NA | TRBD1 | CASRKGQGEGGYTF | TGCGCCAGCAGGAAGGGACAGGGGGAAGGTGGCTACACCTTC
TRBJ2-3 | TRBV5-5 | NA | NA | CASSLYGGETDTQYF | TGTGCCAGCAGCTTGTATGGCGGCGAGACAGATACGCAGTATTTT
TRBJ2-3 | TRBV6-1 | NA | TRBD2 | CASSEALAGSTDTQYF | TGTGCCAGCAGTGAGGCCCTAGCGGGAAGCACAGATACGCAGTATTTT
TRBJ1-1 | TRBV30 | NA | NA | CAWSVEGRTEAFF | TGTGCCTGGAGTGTAGAGGGTAGGACTGAAGCTTTCTTT
TRBJ1-2 | TRBV6-1 | NA | NA | CASSEGRTATGYGYTF | TGTGCCAGCAGTGAAGGGAGGACCGCAACAGGGTATGGCTACACCTTC
TRBJ1-5 | TRBV5-1 | NA | NA | CASSLGRGDNQPQHF | TGCGCCAGCAGCTTGGGCAGGGGTGACAATCAGCCCCAGCATTTT
TRBJ2-2 | TRBV28 | NA | TRBD2 | CASRGTSGPPNTGELFF | TGTGCCAGCAGGGGGACTAGCGGGCCACCGAACACCGGGGAGCTGTTTTTT
TRBJ1-2 | TRBV19 | NA | TRBD1 | CASSMVRRTGGKSRNGYTF | TGTGCCAGTAGTATGGTTCGGAGGACAGGGGGCAAGTCCCGGAATGGCTACACCTTC
TRBJ2-7 | TRBV12-3/TRBV12-4 | NA | NA | CASTRGRGYEQYF | TGTGCCAGCACCCGCGGCAGGGGCTACGAGCAGTACTTC
TRBJ2-1 | TRBV7-8 | NA | TRBD2 | CASSLAGTRAGGRIEQFF | TGTGCCAGCAGCTTAGCGGGTACGAGAGCGGGAGGGCGGATTGAGCAGTTCTTC
TRBJ2-7 | TRBV27 | NA | TRBD1 | CATWDRRGNEQYF | TGTGCCACCTGGGACAGGCGAGGAAACGAGCAGTACTTC
TRBJ2-7 | TRBV5-5 | NA | TRBD2 | CASSLEREPYEQYF | TGTGCCAGCAGCTTGGAGCGGGAGCCCTACGAGCAGTACTTC
TRBJ2-7 | TRBV7-2 | NA | NA | CASSLEGVGASEQYF | TGTGCCAGCAGCTTGGAAGGAGTGGGGGCTAGCGAGCAGTACTTC
TRBJ1-1 | TRBV19 | NA | NA | CASSALQGLGRTEAFF | TGTGCCAGTAGTGCGCTTCAGGGGTTGGGGCGCACTGAAGCTTTCTTT